The 10 T cell receptor beta chains in this list originate from one sample, sequenced in a study of cytomegalovirus exposure and HLA in healthy donors. The PCR ran on 60 Vbeta and 13 Jbeta primers. Clones were read by immunoSEQ multiplex PCR, and TCRdb kept only the in-frame ones, dropping some. Altogether approximately 140,000 clones are present, roughly four fifths being singletons, with the ten largest covering 3%. The sample taken for sequencing was PBMCs. These receptors originate from a man between 40 and 49 years old in good health and CMV-seropositive.

J is TRBJ2-5 and V is TRBV11-1; TRBD2 matches 9 bases. CDR1 and CDR2 from the germline V gene are SGHAT and FQDESV (reference sequence). There are 13 residues in the CDR3. V dropped 7 bases and J dropped 4; count of bases not matched to a gene: 4. In DNA form, the CDR3 reads TGTGCCAGCAACGGACTAGCGCGAGAGACCCAGTACTTC. This gives the protein CASNGLARETQYF.

The rearrangement uses TRBV6-1 and TRBJ1-4; D unclear. This CDR3 comprises 12 residues. From germline, CDR1 is MNHNS and CDR2 SASEGT. The V end lost 8 bases, the J end lost 3 bases, and 7 bases lay between the germline ends. DNA of the CDR3: TGTGCCAGCTGGCAGGCTAATGAAAAACTGTTTTTT. Its protein product is CASWQANEKLFF.

J is TRBJ2-2 and V is TRBV7-9, with 10 nucleotides matching TRBD1. V was pared by 5 bases and J by 4 bases, with 16 bases of the junction left unmatched. CDR1 is SEHNR, CDR2 FQNEAQ, per germline (reference sequence). This CDR3 has 19 residues. CDR3 DNA: TGTGCCAGCAGCCCCCTAGCAAGGCTGGACAGGGGGGGCACCGGGGAGCTGTTTTTT. It yields the protein CASSPLARLDRGGTGELFF.

The chain uses TRBV11-2 and TRBJ2-7, with D maybe TRBD1 (6 bases). V dropped 2 bases and J dropped 6 bases, with 14 bases sitting between them. CDR1 and CDR2 (germline): SGHAT, FQNNGV. This CDR3 comprises 14 residues. The CDR3 nucleotides are TGTGCCAGCAGCTTAACAGGGCGCCCGATCGAGCAGTACTTC. Its protein is CASSLTGRPIEQYF.

The rearrangement joins TRBV19 to TRBJ1-1; D call uncertain. The CDR3 has 13 residues. Germline assignment: CDR1 LNHDA and CDR2 SQIVND (reference sequence). Trimming stripped 3 bases from V and 1 base from J, with 6 bases between. In DNA form, the CDR3 reads TGTGCCAGTAGTATCCCCGGGAACACTGAAGCTTTCTTT. This codes for CASSIPGNTEAFF.

The chain uses TRBV13 and TRBJ1-3; 7 positions agree with TRBD1. CDR3 length equals 15 residues. Germline V gene lookup returns CDR1 PRHDT and CDR2 FYEKMQ (reference sequence). The V gene end was trimmed by 4 bases and the J gene end by 0 bases; junction bases not matched to a gene: 3. CDR3 amino acids: CASSSDRASGNTIYF. CDR3 coding DNA: TGTGCCAGCAGCTCCGACAGGGCCTCTGGAAACACCATATATTTT.

The chain uses TRBV5-1 and TRBJ2-1; TRBD1 might be the D (5 bases). V lost 1 base and J lost 1, with 15 bases in between. Germline-derived CDR1 and CDR2 are SGHRS and YFSETQ. This CDR3 region has 17 residues. CDR3 bases: TGCGCCAGCAGCTTGTCAACAGGCCGAGCTTCCTACAATGAGCAGTTCTTC. Encoded protein: CASSLSTGRASYNEQFF.

The chain uses TRBV28 and TRBJ2-7, with 8 bases lining up with TRBD2. The CDR3 spans 16 residues. Losses at the gene ends were 7 bases for V and 1 base for J; bases not matched to a gene: 12. Germline-derived CDR1 and CDR2 are MDHEN and SYDVKM. The CDR3, as DNA: TGTGCCAGCATCGGGGGGGGCGGGCTTGTTTCCTACGAGCAGTACTTC. Translation: CASIGGGGLVSYEQYF.

This clone has a single count. The gene calls are TRBV5-8 and TRBJ2-1; TRBD2 agrees at 10 bases. The CDR3 contains 15 residues. The V segment lost 4 bases and the J segment 8 bases; nucleotides outside the gene matches: 9. Germline V gene sequence: CDR1 SGHTS, CDR2 YDEGEE. The CDR3 sequence: CASSTSGRDWDEQFF. The CDR3 DNA follows: TGTGCCAGCAGCACAAGCGGGAGGGACTGGGATGAGCAGTTCTTC.

The genes are TRBV11-2 and TRBJ1-4; D remains unclear. Trimming took 5 bases from V and 8 from J, leaving 15 bases between them. The CDR3 totals 14 residues. Looked up from germline, CDR1 is SGHAT and CDR2 is FQNNGV. CDR3 sequence (DNA): TGTGCCAGCAGCAACGGGCTTCGAGGGGAAAAACTGTTTTTT. Translating it yields CASSNGLRGEKLFF.